This T cell receptor (beta chain) was retrieved from a study of response to subunit inactivated influenza vaccine. From the RT-PCR reads, TCRdb called clonotypes with MiXCR, one entry per CDR3 protein. The data contain approximately 480,000 distinct CDR3 sequences, 9.5% to 13% of them singletons. CDR1 is LGHDT and CDR2 is YNNKEL in the germline V gene (reference sequence). V lost 4 bases, J lost 12 bases, and 7 bases stayed unmatched. The CDR3 consists of 14 residues. The rearrangement uses TRBV3-1 and TRBJ2-1; 12 bases are shared with TRBD2. The clonotype comes from a man aged 50 or older who received an inactivated influenza vaccine. Sequencing was performed on PBMCs from blood, taken about 40 days after vaccination. Here the CDR3 DNA reads TGTGCCAGCAGCCGACTAGCGGGGGAGGGCGGGCAGTTCTTC. As protein: CASSRLAGEGGQFF.